The 28 T cell receptor beta chains presented below share a single source sample, sequenced in a study of T cell repertoires in cytomegalovirus infection. TCRdb re-derived calls from the reads in MiXCR, one entry per CDR3 protein. The sample holds about 450,000 distinct CDR3 sequences, roughly 30% seen once. Source material: PBMCs. All receptors derive from a human donor in good health (CMV status not recorded). Some clones in this sample may be carry-over from other donors' samples.

This clonotype was counted ten times or more. V and J are TRBV7-2 and TRBJ2-1, with 8 bases matching TRBD1. J lost 6 bases, V lost 3 bases, and 4 bases had no gene match. The CDR3 consists of 14 residues. Germline CDR1 is SGHTA and CDR2 is FQGNSA. Here the CDR3 DNA reads TGTGCCAGCAGCTTGGACAGGGCCGGCAATGAGCAGTTCTTC. It specifies CASSLDRAGNEQFF.

Turning to this clonotype: A much larger clone is a single base away; this may be a read error. DNA for the CDR3: TGTGCCAGCTGGGGGAACACTGAAGCTTTCTTT. This codes for CASWGNTEAFF. The chain recombines TRBV2 with TRBJ1-1; D gene unclear. There are 11 residues in the CDR3. Germline CDR1 SNHLY, CDR2 FYNNEI. Between the trimmed V and J ends, which lost 8 bases and 1 base, there was a span of 5 bases.

This clonotype has at least ten counts. This chain uses TRBV7-2 with TRBJ1-5; D uncertain. CDR1 SGHTA and CDR2 FQGNSA come from the germline V gene. The V gene lost 1 base and the J gene lost 0 bases, with 7 bases spanning the gap. This CDR3 has 15 residues. The CDR3 nucleotides are TGTGCCAGCAGCTTAGAAGGCTATAGCAATCAGCCCCAGCATTTT. Its protein is CASSLEGYSNQPQHF.

The J gene is TRBJ2-5, the V gene TRBV30, with 7 bases identical to TRBD2. CDR3 length: 14 amino acids. CDR1 and CDR2 (germline): GTSNPN, SVGIG (reference sequence). The junction had 10 bases not matched to a gene; V was cut back by 4 bases and J by 5 bases. This chain's CDR3 is CAWTLLPGGETQYF. Written as DNA, the CDR3 is TGTGCCTGGACTCTCCTCCCCGGGGGGGAGACCCAGTACTTC.

This clonotype was detected a few times. The chain joins TRBV2 to TRBJ2-7, with D perhaps matching TRBD1 (6 bases). Trimming removed 3 bases from V and 0 bases from J, with 12 bases in between. Looked up from germline, CDR1 is SNHLY and CDR2 is FYNNEI. The CDR3 contains 15 residues. The CDR3 DNA reads as TGTGCCAGCAGTGACCCAGGGGCCGACTCCTACGAGCAGTACTTC. Translated, it gives CASSDPGADSYEQYF.

The rearrangement links TRBV12-3 or TRBV12-4 to TRBJ2-7, with TRBD1 matching over 9 bases. J was trimmed by 5 bases and V by 5 bases; bases with no gene match: 10. This CDR3 is built from 15 residues. The CDR3 DNA is TGTGCCAGCAGTATCCCTTGGACAGGGGTCAACGAGCAGTACTTC. Translated, it gives CASSIPWTGVNEQYF.

This clonotype appeared many times. This chain joins TRBV7-6 and TRBJ2-1; 8 nucleotides line up with TRBD1. V trimming: 5 bases; J trimming: 7 bases; junction bases outside the gene matches: 13. Germline V gene sequence: CDR1 SGHVS, CDR2 FNYEAQ. This CDR3 contains 16 residues. CDR3 bases: TGTGCCAGCAGCCCCCGGGTGGCAGGGGGCGGGAATGAGCAGTTCTTC. It translates to CASSPRVAGGGNEQFF.

The chain has TRBV12-3 or TRBV12-4 and TRBJ2-5; 9 nucleotides match TRBD1. CDR3 length: 16 amino acids. Trimming removed 6 bases from V and 1 base from J; junction bases left unmatched: 9. The CDR3 region is CASSPTGGWFQETQYF. The CDR3 bases are TGTGCCAGCAGCCCAACAGGGGGCTGGTTCCAAGAGACCCAGTACTTC.

This clonotype has ten or more counts. The J gene is TRBJ1-5, the V gene TRBV6-1; D gene unclear. Trimming cost V 4 bases and J 9 bases, with 16 bases left between them. The germline CDR1 and CDR2 sequences are MNHNS and SASEGT. This CDR3 comprises 14 residues. In nucleotides, the CDR3 is TGTGCCAGCAGTGCAGCCGTCAGGAGTTCGCCCCAGCATTTT. Encoded protein: CASSAAVRSSPQHF.

The rearrangement uses TRBV7-4 and TRBJ2-7, with D tentatively TRBD2 (5 bases). The CDR3 is made up of 16 amino acids. Trimming cost V 7 bases and J 3 bases, with 22 bases left between them. The V gene's germline CDR1 is SGHVT and CDR2 SQSDAQ. The CDR3 coding sequence is TGTGCCAGCACCTTTGAGAGGGCCCACCTAATCTACGAGCAGTACTTC. As protein: CASTFERAHLIYEQYF.

This clonotype was seen ten or more times. The J gene is TRBJ2-2, the V gene TRBV7-2; 13 bases are shared with TRBD2. The CDR3 loop spans 18 amino acids. V lost 5 bases to trimming and J lost 3 bases; unmatched junction nucleotides: 9. Germline V gene lookup returns CDR1 SGHTA and CDR2 FQGNSA. The CDR3 bases are TGTGCCAGCAGCGGATCGGGACTAGCGGGGATGTACACCGGGGAGCTGTTTTTT. As protein: CASSGSGLAGMYTGELFF.

V is TRBV28 and J is TRBJ1-3; 7 positions agree with TRBD1. The CDR3 spans 17 residues. V shed 6 bases and J 0 bases; nucleotides not matched to a gene: 11. The germline V gene encodes CDR1 MDHEN and CDR2 SYDVKM. CDR3: CASRPGGTARSGNTIYF. The CDR3 region has the DNA TGTGCCAGCAGACCCGGGGGGACAGCGCGCTCTGGAAACACCATATATTTT.

As concerns this clonotype: A much larger clone lies a single base off, so this may be a read error. The chain joins TRBV7-2 to TRBJ2-3; 8 positions match TRBD1. Germline V gene sequence: CDR1 SGHTA, CDR2 FQGNSA. The CDR3 consists of 16 residues. The trim removed 5 bases at V and 3 bases at J, leaving 10 bases unmatched. CDR3 loop: CASSLRTRGLTDTQYF. CDR3 sequence (DNA): TGTGCCAGCAGCCTCAGAACCAGGGGGCTAACAGATACGCAGTATTTT.

The genes are TRBV11-2 and TRBJ2-1, with D possibly called TRBD1 or TRBD2 (5 bases each). V lost 7 bases and J lost 5, with 12 bases in between. Germline V gene sequence: CDR1 SGHAT, CDR2 FQNNGV. The CDR3 totals 13 residues. This chain's CDR3 is CASNSRDHNEQFF. The CDR3 DNA is TGTGCCAGCAACTCAAGGGACCACAATGAGCAGTTCTTC.

This clonotype was seen more than once but under ten times. J is TRBJ2-1 and V is TRBV20-1; 7 nucleotides match TRBD1. Per the germline V gene, CDR1 is DFQATT and CDR2 is SNEGSKA (reference sequence). The CDR3 loop spans 15 amino acids. Trimming took 5 bases from V and 3 from J; bases not matched to a gene: 10. CDR3 region: CSAAHRDRLYNEQFF. The CDR3 bases are TGCAGTGCTGCTCACCGGGACAGACTCTACAATGAGCAGTTCTTC.

The J gene is TRBJ1-1, the V gene TRBV2; 7 bases are a match to TRBD1. Germline CDR1 is SNHLY and CDR2 is FYNNEI. This CDR3 comprises 15 residues. J was trimmed by 0 bases and V by 3 bases; bases with no gene match: 4. Written as DNA, the CDR3 is TGTGCCAGCAGTGATCCCGGGACAGTGAACACTGAAGCTTTCTTT. It specifies CASSDPGTVNTEAFF.

This clonotype was counted a few times. The rearrangement uses TRBV27 and TRBJ1-2; D is perhaps TRBD1 (5 bases). The CDR3 length is 13 residues. From germline, CDR1 is MNHEY and CDR2 SMNVEV (reference sequence). Trimming took off 5 bases at V and 4 bases at J, with 11 bases between the two ends. The DNA for the CDR3 is TGTGCCAGCAGTCAGCGACAGAGCTATGGCTACACCTTC. Its protein product is CASSQRQSYGYTF.

A word on this clonotype: The CDR3 does not end in the conserved phenylalanine or tryptophan, so this is likely a read error. This rearrangement joins TRBV20-1 to TRBJ2-7; the D call may be TRBD1 or TRBD2 (5 bases each). Per the germline V gene, CDR1 is DFQATT and CDR2 is SNEGSKA (reference sequence). Trimming took off 2 bases at V and 5 bases at J, with 19 bases between the two ends. This CDR3 is 15 amino acids long. The DNA for the CDR3 is TGCAGTGCTAGACTACCCAGTTGGGGGAGCAACGAGCAGTACCTC. Residues: CSARLPSWGSNEQYL.

In its sample, this clonotype was seen a few times. A much larger clone differs by one base, so this may be a read error. CDR3 sequence (DNA): TGTGCCATTAGTATAAACGGAATCTCCTCCTACGAGCAGTACTTC. It codes for CAISINGISSYEQYF. The rearrangement joins TRBV19 to TRBJ2-7; D gene ambiguous. The CDR3 sequence is 15 residues long. Germline CDR1 LNHDA, CDR2 SQIVND (reference sequence). The full variable domain, rest sourced from reference TRBV19 and TRBJ2-7, is DGGITQSPKYLFRKEGQNVTLSCEQNLNHDAMYWYRQDPGQGLRLIYYSQIVNDFQKGDIAEGYSVSREKKESFPLTVTSAQKNPTAFYLCAISINGISSYEQYFGPGTRLTVT.

In its sample, this clonotype was seen a few times. The chain has TRBV12-3 or TRBV12-4 and TRBJ2-7; perhaps TRBD2 as D (6 bases). Trimming removed 3 bases at V and 4 bases at J, with 13 bases between. This CDR3 has 14 amino acids. The chain's CDR3 is CASSLFLGGYEQYF. In nucleotides, the CDR3 is TGTGCCAGCAGTTTGTTTTTGGGGGGATACGAGCAGTACTTC.

The rearrangement links TRBV6-1 to TRBJ1-6; 7 bases match TRBD1. The CDR3 extends over 13 amino acids. After removal of 8 bases from V and 9 bases from J, the junction contained 7 bases not matched to a gene. Germline CDR1 and CDR2: MNHNS and SASEGT. This CDR3 is CASLDRSGSPLHF. CDR3 coding DNA: TGTGCCAGCTTGGACAGGTCGGGTTCACCCCTCCACTTT.

This clonotype occurred a few times. This chain uses TRBV19 with TRBJ1-5; tentatively, D is TRBD1 (5 bases). Per the germline V gene, CDR1 is LNHDA and CDR2 is SQIVND (reference sequence). The V end was cut by 1 base, the J end by 0 bases, with 22 bases between. The CDR3 has 20 residues. The CDR3 loop reads CASSIVAHGTQLYSNQPQHF. The CDR3 coding sequence is TGTGCCAGTAGTATAGTCGCCCACGGGACTCAACTTTATAGCAATCAGCCCCAGCATTTT.

Notes on this clonotype: This CDR3 fails to terminate in the conserved phenylalanine or tryptophan, so it likely reflects a read error. The chain carries TRBV7-3 and TRBJ2-1; TRBD1 agrees at 10 bases. There are 14 residues in the CDR3. From germline, CDR1 is SGHTA and CDR2 FQGTGA. The CDR3 region is CSSSSGQGLDEQFL. CDR3 coding DNA: TGTTCCAGCAGCTCGGGACAGGGGCTCGATGAGCAGTTCTTA.

This clonotype was detected ten times or more. The chain combines TRBV7-2 with TRBJ2-1; TRBD2 matches 10 bases. The CDR3 spans 16 residues. Germline CDR1 is SGHTA and CDR2 is FQGNSA. Germline trimming cut 5 bases from V and 7 bases from J; bases unmatched to any gene: 11. CDR3 sequence (DNA): TGTGCCAGCAGCCCCCAGAGCGGGGGGGGGCCTAATGAGCAGTTCTTC. The encoded protein is CASSPQSGGGPNEQFF.

On this clonotype: Because the CDR3 is missing its conserved closing phenylalanine or tryptophan, this is likely a read error. The chain couples TRBV29-1 to TRBJ2-1; D perhaps matches TRBD2 (6 bases). This CDR3 has 16 amino acids. The V gene's germline CDR1 is SQVTM and CDR2 ANQGSEA. V was clipped by 4 bases and J by 0 bases, with 16 bases between them. The CDR3 loop reads CSVVVGLLSSYNEQFL. The CDR3 coding sequence is TGCAGCGTTGTAGTGGGACTTCTCAGCTCCTACAATGAGCAGTTCTTA.

In this sample, this clonotype turned up a few times. The V gene is TRBV11-3, the J gene TRBJ1-6; D is ambiguous. CDR3 length: 13 residues. V dropped 5 bases and J dropped 7 bases, with 9 bases sitting between them. The germline gives CDR1 SGHNT, CDR2 YENEEA. The CDR3, as DNA: TGTGCCAGCAGCGGACGCCACAATTCACCCCTCCACTTT. As protein: CASSGRHNSPLHF.

This clonotype was detected many times. V usage is TRBV11-2 and J usage is TRBJ2-7; the D is unclear. This CDR3 spans 15 amino acids. CDR1 and CDR2 from the germline V gene are SGHAT and FQNNGV. V dropped 0 bases and J dropped 1 base, with 10 bases sitting between them. CDR3 protein: CASSLDRAESYEQYF. DNA of the CDR3: TGTGCCAGCAGCTTAGATCGAGCAGAATCCTACGAGCAGTACTTC.

This clonotype was observed a few times. CDR3 sequence reads: CASSITPVMNTEAFF. As DNA, the CDR3 is TGTGCCAGTAGTATAACCCCGGTTATGAACACTGAAGCTTTCTTT. The rearrangement links TRBV19 to TRBJ1-1; no firm D call. V lost 2 bases and J 0 bases, leaving 10 bases between the germline ends. Germline lookup yields CDR1 LNHDA and CDR2 SQIVND (reference sequence). The length of the CDR3 is 15 residues.